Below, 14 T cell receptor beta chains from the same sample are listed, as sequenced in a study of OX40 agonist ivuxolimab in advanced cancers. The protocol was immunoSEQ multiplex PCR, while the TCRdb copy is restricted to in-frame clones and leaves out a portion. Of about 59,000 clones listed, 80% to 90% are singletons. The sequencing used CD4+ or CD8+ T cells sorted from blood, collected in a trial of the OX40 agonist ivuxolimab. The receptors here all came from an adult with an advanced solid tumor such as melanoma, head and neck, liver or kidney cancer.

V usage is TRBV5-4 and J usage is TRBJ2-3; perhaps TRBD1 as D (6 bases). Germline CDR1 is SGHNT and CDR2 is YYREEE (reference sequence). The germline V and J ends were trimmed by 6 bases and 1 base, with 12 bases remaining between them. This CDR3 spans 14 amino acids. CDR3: CASTTGFGTDTQYF. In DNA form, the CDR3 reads TGTGCCAGCACCACAGGGTTCGGCACAGATACGCAGTATTTT.

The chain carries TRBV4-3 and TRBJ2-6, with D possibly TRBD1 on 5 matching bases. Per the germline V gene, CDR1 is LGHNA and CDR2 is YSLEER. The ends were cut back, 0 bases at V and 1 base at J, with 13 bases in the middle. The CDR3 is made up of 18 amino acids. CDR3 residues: CASSQDRSGWSGANVLTF. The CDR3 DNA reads TGCGCCAGCAGCCAAGATAGGTCAGGGTGGTCTGGGGCCAACGTCCTGACTTTC.

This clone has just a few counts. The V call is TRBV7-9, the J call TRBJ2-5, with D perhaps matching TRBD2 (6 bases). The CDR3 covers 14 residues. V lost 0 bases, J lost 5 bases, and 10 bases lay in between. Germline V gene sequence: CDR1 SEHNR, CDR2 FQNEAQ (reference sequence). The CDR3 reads CASSLAEGRETQYF. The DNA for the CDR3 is TGTGCCAGCAGCTTAGCGGAGGGGAGGGAGACCCAGTACTTC.

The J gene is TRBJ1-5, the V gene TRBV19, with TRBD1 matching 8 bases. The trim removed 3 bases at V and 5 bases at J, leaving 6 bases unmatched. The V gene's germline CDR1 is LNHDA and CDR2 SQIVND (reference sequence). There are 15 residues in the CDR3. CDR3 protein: CASSIDRGRDQPQHF. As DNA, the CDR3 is TGTGCCAGTAGTATCGACAGGGGCAGGGATCAGCCCCAGCATTTT.

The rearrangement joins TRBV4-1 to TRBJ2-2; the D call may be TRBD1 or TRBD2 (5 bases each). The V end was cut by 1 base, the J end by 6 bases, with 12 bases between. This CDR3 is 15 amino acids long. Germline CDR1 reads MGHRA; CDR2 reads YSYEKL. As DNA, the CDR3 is TGCGCCAGCAGCCAAGCGGACATGAGGGCCGGGGAGCTGTTTTTT. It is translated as CASSQADMRAGELFF.

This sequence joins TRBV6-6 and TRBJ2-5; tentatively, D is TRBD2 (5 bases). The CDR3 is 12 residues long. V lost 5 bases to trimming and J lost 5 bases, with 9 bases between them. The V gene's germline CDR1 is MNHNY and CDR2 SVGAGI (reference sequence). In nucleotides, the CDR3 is TGTGCCAGCAGTGGGTCGGGGGAGACCCAGTACTTC. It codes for CASSGSGETQYF.

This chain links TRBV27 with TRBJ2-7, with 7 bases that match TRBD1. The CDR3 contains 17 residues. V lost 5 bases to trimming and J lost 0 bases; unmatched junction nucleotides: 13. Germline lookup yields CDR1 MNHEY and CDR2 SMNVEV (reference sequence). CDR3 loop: CASSIRSGQASSYEQYF. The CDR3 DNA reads TGTGCCAGCAGTATTCGCTCCGGACAGGCAAGCTCCTACGAGCAGTACTTC.

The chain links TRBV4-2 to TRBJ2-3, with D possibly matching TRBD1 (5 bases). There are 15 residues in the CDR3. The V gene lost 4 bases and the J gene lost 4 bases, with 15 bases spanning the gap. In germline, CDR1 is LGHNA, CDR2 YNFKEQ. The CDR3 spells CASSPGVQGADTQYF. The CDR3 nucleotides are TGTGCCAGCAGCCCTGGGGTACAAGGGGCAGATACGCAGTATTTT.

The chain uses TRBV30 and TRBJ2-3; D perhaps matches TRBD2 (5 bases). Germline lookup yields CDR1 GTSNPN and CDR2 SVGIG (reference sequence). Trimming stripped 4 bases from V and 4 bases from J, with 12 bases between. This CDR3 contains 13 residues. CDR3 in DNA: TGTGCCTGGAACGTGGCGGGCCCAGATACGCAGTATTTT. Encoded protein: CAWNVAGPDTQYF. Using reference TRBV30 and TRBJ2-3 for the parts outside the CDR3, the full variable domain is SQTIHQWPATLVQPVGSPLSLECTVEGTSNPNLYWYRQAAGRGLQLLFYSVGIGQISSEVPQNLSASRPQDRQFILSSKKLLLSDSGFYLCAWNVAGPDTQYFGPGTRLTVL.

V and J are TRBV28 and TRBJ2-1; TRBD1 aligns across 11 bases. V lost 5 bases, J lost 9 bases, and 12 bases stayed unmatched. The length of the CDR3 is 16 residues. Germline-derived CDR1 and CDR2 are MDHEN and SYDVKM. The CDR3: CASSPPGQGGLAEQFF. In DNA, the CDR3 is TGTGCCAGCAGTCCCCCGGGACAGGGGGGGTTGGCTGAGCAGTTCTTC.

CDR3 nucleotide sequence: TGCAGCGCTCGACTAGCGGGGGTTAATGAGCAGTTCTTC. It yields the protein CSARLAGVNEQFF. V usage is TRBV29-1 and J usage is TRBJ2-1; 12 bases fit TRBD2. The J segment lost 7 bases and the V segment lost 7 bases, leaving 5 bases of the junction unmatched. This CDR3 has 13 residues. The germline CDR1 and CDR2 sequences are SQVTM and ANQGSEA.

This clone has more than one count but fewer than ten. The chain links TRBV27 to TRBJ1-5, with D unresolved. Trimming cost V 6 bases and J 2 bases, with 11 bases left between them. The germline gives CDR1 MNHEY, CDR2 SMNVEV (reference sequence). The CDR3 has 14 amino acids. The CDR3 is CASRVGRGNQPQHF. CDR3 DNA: TGTGCCAGCAGAGTCGGGCGAGGCAATCAGCCCCAGCATTTT.

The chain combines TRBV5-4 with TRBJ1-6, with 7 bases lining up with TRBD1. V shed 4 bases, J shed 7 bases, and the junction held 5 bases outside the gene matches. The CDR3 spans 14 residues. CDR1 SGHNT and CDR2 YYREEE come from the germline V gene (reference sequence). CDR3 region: CASSLGQTNSPLHF. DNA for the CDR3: TGTGCCAGCAGCCTGGGACAGACCAATTCACCCCTCCACTTT.

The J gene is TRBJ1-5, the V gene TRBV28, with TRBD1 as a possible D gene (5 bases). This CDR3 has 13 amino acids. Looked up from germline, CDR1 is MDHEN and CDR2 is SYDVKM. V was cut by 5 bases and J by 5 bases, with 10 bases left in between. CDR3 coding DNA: TGTGCCAGCAGTGAGGGACCGTATCAGCCCCAGCATTTT. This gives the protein CASSEGPYQPQHF.